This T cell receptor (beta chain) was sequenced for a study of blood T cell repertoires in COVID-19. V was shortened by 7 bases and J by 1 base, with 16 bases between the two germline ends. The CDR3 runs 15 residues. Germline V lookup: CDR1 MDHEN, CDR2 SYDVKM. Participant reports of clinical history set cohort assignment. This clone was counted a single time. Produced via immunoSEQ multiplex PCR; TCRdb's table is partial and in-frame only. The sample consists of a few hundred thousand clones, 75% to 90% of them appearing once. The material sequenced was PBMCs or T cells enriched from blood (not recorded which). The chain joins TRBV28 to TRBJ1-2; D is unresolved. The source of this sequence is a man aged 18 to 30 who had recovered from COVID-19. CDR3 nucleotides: TGTGCCAGCATCTCGGGGAGATCCTTTAACTATGGCTACACCTTC. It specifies CASISGRSFNYGYTF.